This TCR beta chain stems from a study of T cell responses to AZD1222 COVID-19 vaccine. Trimming removed 4 bases at V and 7 bases at J, with 13 bases between. CDR3 length: 13 residues. Germline CDR1 and CDR2: MNHEY and SMNVEV (reference sequence). Some clones are missing from TCRdb's copy, which holds only in-frame ones; the method was immunoSEQ multiplex PCR. In the table there are 100,000 to 150,000 clones, about 87% of which are singletons. The receptor's source is an adult in good health. This specimen consisted of peripheral blood, obtained on day 0 of AZD1222 vaccination. The V call is TRBV27, the J call TRBJ1-1, with D hard to call. CDR3 amino acids: CASSSRSPFEAFF. DNA of the CDR3: TGTGCCAGCAGTTCTCGATCCCCCTTTGAAGCTTTCTTT.